This T cell receptor (beta chain) was profiled in a study of blood T cell repertoires in COVID-19. As for the study in general: COVID-19 samples collected from the United States, Italy and Spain covered acute and convalescent phases. The cDNA or gDNA used as material had been derived from T cells, B-cell-depleted T cells, or PBMCs.

Under the authors' procedure: For nucleated cells, counts were estimated from reference gene primer amplification. Assay used: immunoSEQ multiplex PCR; TCRdb lists only in-frame clones, some missing. From that table come the V and J calls and clone size; the DNA was used to work out D and trimming. The table has 250,000 or so clones, nearly 85% seen once. With 6 bases clipped from V and 8 bases from J, the junction kept 8 bases outside the gene matches. Germline CDR1 SGHDN, CDR2 FVKESK. There are 13 residues in the CDR3. The chain has TRBV14 and TRBJ1-1, with 8 nucleotides matching TRBD1. The sequence was collected from a human donor in a cohort sampled during active COVID-19. Sequenced: peripheral blood. In nucleotides, the CDR3 is TGTGCCAGCAGTCCCTGGACAGGGCGGGAAGCTTTCTTT. It specifies CASSPWTGREAFF.